This TCR beta chain was documented in a study of PD-1 blockade in classical Hodgkin lymphoma. The CDR3 length is 12 residues. Germline V lookup: CDR1 MNHNS, CDR2 SASEGT. V was cut by 8 bases and J by 6 bases, with 13 bases left in between. Libraries were prepared by immunoSEQ multiplex PCR; TCRdb keeps only in-frame clonotypes and omits some of them. This repertoire shows 46,000 or so clones, 88% found once; its top ten account for just over 9%. Points from the study as a whole: Compared with baseline, CD4+ but not CD8+ TCR diversity had risen significantly by C4D1. Complete responders matched newly diagnosed patients in baseline diversity. It was reported that newly diagnosed patients had less baseline TCR diversity than healthy donors.

On this clone itself: The antigen is undetermined.

Every patient relapsed after autologous stem cell transplantation, and brentuximab vedotin exposure varied. The starting material was peripheral blood mononuclear cells (PBMCs), obtained at baseline. The rearrangement uses TRBV6-1 and TRBJ1-2; D possibly corresponds to TRBD1 (5 bases). The sequence was obtained from a human donor with classical Hodgkin lymphoma. DNA of the CDR3: TGTGCCAGCCGATTGGGGGTAAATGGCTACACCTTC. It encodes CASRLGVNGYTF.